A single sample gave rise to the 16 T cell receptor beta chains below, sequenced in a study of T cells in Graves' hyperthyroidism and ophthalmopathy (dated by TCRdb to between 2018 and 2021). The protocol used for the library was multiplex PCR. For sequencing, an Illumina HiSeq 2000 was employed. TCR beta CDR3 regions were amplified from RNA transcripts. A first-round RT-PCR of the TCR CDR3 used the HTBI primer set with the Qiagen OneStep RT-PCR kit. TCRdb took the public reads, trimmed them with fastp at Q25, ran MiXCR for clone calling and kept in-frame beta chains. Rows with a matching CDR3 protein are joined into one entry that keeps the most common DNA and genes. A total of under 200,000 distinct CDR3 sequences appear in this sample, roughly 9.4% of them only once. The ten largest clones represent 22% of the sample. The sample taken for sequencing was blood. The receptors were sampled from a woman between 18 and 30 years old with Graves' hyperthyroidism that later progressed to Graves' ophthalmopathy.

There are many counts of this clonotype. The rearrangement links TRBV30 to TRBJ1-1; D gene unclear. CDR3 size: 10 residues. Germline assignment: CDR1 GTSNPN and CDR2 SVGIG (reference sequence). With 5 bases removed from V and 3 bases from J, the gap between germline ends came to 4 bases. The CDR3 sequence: CAWVDTEAFF. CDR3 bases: TGTGCCTGGGTCGACACTGAAGCTTTCTTT. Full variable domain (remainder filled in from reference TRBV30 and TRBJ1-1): SQTIHQWPATLVQPVGSPLSLECTVEGTSNPNLYWYRQAAGRGLQLLFYSVGIGQISSEVPQNLSASRPQDRQFILSSKKLLLSDSGFYLCAWVDTEAFFGQGTRLTVV.

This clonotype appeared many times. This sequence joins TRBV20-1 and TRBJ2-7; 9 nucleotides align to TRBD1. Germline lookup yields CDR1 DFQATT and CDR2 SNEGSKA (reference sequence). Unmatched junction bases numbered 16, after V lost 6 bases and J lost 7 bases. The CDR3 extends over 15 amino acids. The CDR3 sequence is CSAIGDNRGLEEQYF. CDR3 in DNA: TGCAGTGCGATTGGAGACAACAGGGGGCTTGAAGAGCAGTACTTC.

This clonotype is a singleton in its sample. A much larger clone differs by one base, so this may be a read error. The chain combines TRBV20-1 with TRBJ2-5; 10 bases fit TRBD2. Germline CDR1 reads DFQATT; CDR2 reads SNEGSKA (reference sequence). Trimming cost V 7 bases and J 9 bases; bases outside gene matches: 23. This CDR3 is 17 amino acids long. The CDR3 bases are TGCAGTGGGAAAGAGGCTAGCGGGGGACCCCGGAGGGAGGCCCAGTACTTC. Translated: CSGKEASGGPRREAQYF.

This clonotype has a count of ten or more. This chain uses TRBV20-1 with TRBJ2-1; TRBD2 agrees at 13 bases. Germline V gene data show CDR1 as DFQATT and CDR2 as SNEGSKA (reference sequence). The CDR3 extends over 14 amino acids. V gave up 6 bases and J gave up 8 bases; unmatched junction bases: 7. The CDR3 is CSARTSGSRYEQFF. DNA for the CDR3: TGCAGTGCGCGGACTAGCGGGAGCCGGTATGAGCAGTTCTTC.

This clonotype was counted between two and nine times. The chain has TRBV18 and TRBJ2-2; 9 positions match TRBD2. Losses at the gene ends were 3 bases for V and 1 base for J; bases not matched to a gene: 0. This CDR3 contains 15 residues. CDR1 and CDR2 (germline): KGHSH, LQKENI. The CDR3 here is CASSPTSGNTGELFF. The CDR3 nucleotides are TGTGCCAGCTCACCGACTAGCGGGAACACCGGGGAGCTGTTTTTT.

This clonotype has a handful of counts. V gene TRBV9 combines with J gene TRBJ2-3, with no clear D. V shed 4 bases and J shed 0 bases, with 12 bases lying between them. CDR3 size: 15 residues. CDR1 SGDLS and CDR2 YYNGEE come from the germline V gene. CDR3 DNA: TGTGCCAGCAGCACCTTCTGGGGTAGCACAGATACGCAGTATTTT. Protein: CASSTFWGSTDTQYF.

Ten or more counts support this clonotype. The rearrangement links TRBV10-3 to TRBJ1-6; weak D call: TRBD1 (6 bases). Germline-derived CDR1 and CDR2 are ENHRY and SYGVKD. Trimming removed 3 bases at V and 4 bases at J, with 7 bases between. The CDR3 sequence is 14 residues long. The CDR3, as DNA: TGTGCCATCAGTGACCAGGGGTATAATTCACCCCTCCACTTT. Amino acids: CAISDQGYNSPLHF.

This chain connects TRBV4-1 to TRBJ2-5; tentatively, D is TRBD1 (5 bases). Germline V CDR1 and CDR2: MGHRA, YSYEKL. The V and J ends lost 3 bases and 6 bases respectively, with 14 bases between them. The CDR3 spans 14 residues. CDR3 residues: CASSQSQGGKTQYF. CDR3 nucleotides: TGCGCCAGCAGCCAGAGTCAGGGCGGCAAGACCCAGTACTTC.

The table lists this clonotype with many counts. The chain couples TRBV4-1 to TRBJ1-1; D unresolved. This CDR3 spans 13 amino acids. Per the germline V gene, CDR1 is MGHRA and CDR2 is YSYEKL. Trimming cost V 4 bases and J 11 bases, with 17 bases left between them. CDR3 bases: TGCGCCAGCAGCCCCGGCACACTAAAAGGGGCTTTCTTT. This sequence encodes CASSPGTLKGAFF.

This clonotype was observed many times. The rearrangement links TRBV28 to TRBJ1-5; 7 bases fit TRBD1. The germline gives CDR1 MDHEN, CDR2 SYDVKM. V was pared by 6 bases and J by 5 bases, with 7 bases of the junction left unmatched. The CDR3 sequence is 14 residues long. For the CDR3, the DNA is TGTGCCAGCAGAATCGGGACAGCGCATCAGCCCCAGCATTTT. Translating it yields CASRIGTAHQPQHF.

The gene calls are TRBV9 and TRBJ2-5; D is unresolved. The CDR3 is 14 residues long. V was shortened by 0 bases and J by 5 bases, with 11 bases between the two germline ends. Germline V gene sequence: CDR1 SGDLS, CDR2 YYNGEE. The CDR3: CASSVDSTRETQYF. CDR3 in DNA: TGTGCCAGCAGCGTAGACTCCACGAGGGAGACCCAGTACTTC. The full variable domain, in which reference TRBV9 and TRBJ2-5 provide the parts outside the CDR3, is DSGVTQTPKHLITATGQRVTLRCSPRSGDLSVYWYQQSLDQGLQFLIQYYNGEERAKGNILERFSAQQFPDLHSELNLSSLELGDSALYFCASSVDSTRETQYFGPGTRLLVL.

CDR3 sequence: CASSLHDLSSGANVLTF. Here the CDR3 DNA reads TGTGCCAGTAGTCTTCACGACCTAAGCTCTGGGGCCAACGTCCTGACTTTC. The rearrangement links TRBV19 to TRBJ2-6; D call uncertain. The length of the CDR3 is 17 residues. Trimming removed 5 bases from V and 0 bases from J, with 14 bases in between. Germline CDR1 is LNHDA and CDR2 is SQIVND (reference sequence).

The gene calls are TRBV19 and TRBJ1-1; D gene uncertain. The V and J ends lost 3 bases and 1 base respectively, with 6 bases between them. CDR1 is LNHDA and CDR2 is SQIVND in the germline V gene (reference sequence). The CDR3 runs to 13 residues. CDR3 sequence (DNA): TGTGCCAGTAGTATTAGTGGGAACACTGAAGCTTTCTTT. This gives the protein CASSISGNTEAFF.

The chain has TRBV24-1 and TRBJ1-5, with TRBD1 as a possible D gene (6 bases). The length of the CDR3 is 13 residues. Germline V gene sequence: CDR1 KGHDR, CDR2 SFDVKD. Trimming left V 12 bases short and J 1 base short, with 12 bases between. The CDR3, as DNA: TGTGCCTCCCAGGGGTACAGCAATCAGCCCCAGCATTTT. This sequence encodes CASQGYSNQPQHF.

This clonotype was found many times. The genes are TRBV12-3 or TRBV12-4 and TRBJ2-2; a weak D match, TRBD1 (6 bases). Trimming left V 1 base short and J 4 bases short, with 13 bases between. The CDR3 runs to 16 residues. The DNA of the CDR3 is TGTGCCAGCAGTTTAGGGGGCAGGGGATTCACCGGGGAGCTGTTTTTT. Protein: CASSLGGRGFTGELFF.

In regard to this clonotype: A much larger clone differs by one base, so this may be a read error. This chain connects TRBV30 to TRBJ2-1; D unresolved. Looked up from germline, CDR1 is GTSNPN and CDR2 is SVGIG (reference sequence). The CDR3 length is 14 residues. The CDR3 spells CAWSVTLDYNEQLF. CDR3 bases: TGTGCCTGGAGTGTAACTTTGGATTACAATGAGCAGCTCTTC.